Listed below are T cell receptor beta chains from one sample, sequenced in a study of cytomegalovirus exposure and HLA in healthy donors. Repertoires were generated with immunoSEQ multiplex PCR, while TCRdb's copy carries only in-frame clones and drops some. The data contain about 200,000 clones, around 70% of them singletons. The sample comprised PBMCs. These receptors were obtained from a man between 35 and 55 years old in good health and CMV-seropositive. Both conserved end residues are part of each CDR3. The D gene is left open where the match is weak. Rows may omit the clone size; those that give it use once, few, many or a size class.

clone size,J gene,V gene,D gene,CDR3 DNA,CDR3 protein
few,TRBJ2-5,TRBV6-5,.,TGTGCCAGCAGTTATTCGTCGGGGACACCACAAGAGACCCAGTACTTC,CASSYSSGTPQETQYF
.,TRBJ1-2,TRBV2,TRBD1,TGTGCCAGCAGTGAAGGCCCTGCGGCAGGGGGATTCTCCTGCTTC,CASSEGPAAGGFSCF
.,TRBJ2-3,TRBV10-2,.,TGCGCCAGCAAGGACAGCCCAGCTAGCACAGATACGCAGTATTTT,CASKDSPASTDTQYF
few,TRBJ1-1,TRBV4-2,TRBD1,TGTGCCAGCAGCCAGGGGACAGGGAGCGAAGCTTTCTTT,CASSQGTGSEAFF
.,TRBJ2-7,TRBV7-9,.,TGTGCCAGCAGTTTTGGGGGGGCTGCCTACGAGCAGTACTTC,CASSFGGAAYEQYF
.,TRBJ2-1,TRBV4-2,TRBD2,TGTGCCAGCAGCCAAGAGGGAGCGGGGGACGGTGGTGAGCAGTTCTTC,CASSQEGAGDGGEQFF
.,TRBJ1-4,TRBV5-6,.,TGTGCCAGCAGCTTGGAGGGGGAACTGTTTTTT,CASSLEGELFF
.,TRBJ1-1,TRBV7-3,.,TGTGCCAGCAGCGCACCAGGGTTGAACACTGAAGCTTTCTTT,CASSAPGLNTEAFF
.,TRBJ2-2,TRBV7-9,.,TGTGCCAGCAGCCCACGTGGGGCAGGAAACACCGGGGAGCTGTTTTTT,CASSPRGAGNTGELFF
.,TRBJ1-2,TRBV5-4,TRBD1,TGTGCCAGCAGCTTGGGGGGACAGGAAGCTAACTATGGCTACACCTTC,CASSLGGQEANYGYTF
few,TRBJ1-1,TRBV7-4,TRBD1,TGTGCCAGCAGCTGCGGACAGGGCGGGGGGAACACTGAAGCTTTCTTT,CASSCGQGGGNTEAFF
.,TRBJ1-4,TRBV4-2,.,TGTGCCAGCAGCCCCTCGGCGGGGGAGGGGGAAAAACTGTTTTTT,CASSPSAGEGEKLFF
few,TRBJ2-2,TRBV19,.,TGTGCCAGTAGACCGGGTATCGTATCCGGGGAGCTGTTTTTT,CASRPGIVSGELFF
.,TRBJ1-2,TRBV5-1,.,TGCGCCAGCAGCGAGAGGGGGAACTATGGCTACACCTTC,CASSERGNYGYTF
few,TRBJ2-7,TRBV2,.,TGTGCCACCTACGGACAGCCGCACTACGAGCAGTACTTC,CATYGQPHYEQYF
.,TRBJ2-3,TRBV7-9,.,TGTGCCAGCAGCCCGACTATTCCCACAGATACGCAGTATTTT,CASSPTIPTDTQYF
.,TRBJ2-1,TRBV5-4,.,TGTGCCAGCAGCTTCGGGGGAGGCGAGCAGTTCTTC,CASSFGGGEQFF
.,TRBJ2-1,TRBV19,.,TGTGCCAGTAGTAGGCCCCGGGGACAAATTAATGAGCAGTTCTTC,CASSRPRGQINEQFF
.,TRBJ1-2,TRBV14,.,TGTGCCAGCAGCCGGTCGGACAGCTATGGCTACACCTTC,CASSRSDSYGYTF
.,TRBJ1-2,TRBV7-2,TRBD1,TGTGCCAGCAGCCTAAGCACGGGACAGGGGTTTAGCGGCTACACCTTC,CASSLSTGQGFSGYTF
.,TRBJ2-7,TRBV25-1,.,TGTGCCAGCAGTGACAGGGGAAGCTCCTACGAGCAGTACTTC,CASSDRGSSYEQYF
few,TRBJ1-4,TRBV6-5,TRBD1,TGTGCCAGCGGAGACAGGGGTCGAGGAGATGAAAAACTGTTTTTT,CASGDRGRGDEKLFF
.,TRBJ2-3,TRBV6-4,TRBD2,TGTGCCAGCAGTGATCGGGGGGGGTCTTCGGTAGATACGCAGTATTTT,CASSDRGGSSVDTQYF
.,TRBJ2-2,TRBV4-2,TRBD2,TGTGCCAGCAGCCAAGGCGGGGGGATAACCGGGGAGCTGTTTTTT,CASSQGGGITGELFF
.,TRBJ2-2,TRBV18,TRBD1,TGTGCCAGCTCACCGGGACAGGGGCCGAACACCGGGGAGCTGTTTTTT,CASSPGQGPNTGELFF
.,TRBJ1-4,TRBV19,.,TGTGCCAGTAGTGTTTTATCCGGGCCAGAGGGTTATACTAGTGAAAAACTGTTTTTT,CASSVLSGPEGYTSEKLFF
.,TRBJ2-5,TRBV4-1,TRBD2,TGCGCCAGCAGCCATCTTAGCGGGGCCGGAGAGACCCAGTACTTC,CASSHLSGAGETQYF
.,TRBJ1-1,TRBV5-1,.,TGCGCCTCTTCTCCCGTACAGGGATTGAACACTGAAGCTTTCTTT,CASSPVQGLNTEAFF
.,TRBJ2-7,TRBV19,TRBD1,TGTGCCAGTAGTATGAGACAGGGCTACGAGCAGTACTTC,CASSMRQGYEQYF
.,TRBJ1-1,TRBV5-5,.,TGTGCCAGCAGCTCCTTCTCCCAGACAGAGGAAGCTTTCTTT,CASSSFSQTEEAFF
.,TRBJ1-5,TRBV7-2,.,TGTGCCAGCAGCTTACGGGGGGCTGATAGCAATCAGCCCCAGCATTTT,CASSLRGADSNQPQHF
.,TRBJ1-3,TRBV14,.,TGTGCCAGCAGCCAAGTAACGCAGATCTCTGGAAACACCATATATTTT,CASSQVTQISGNTIYF
.,TRBJ2-2,TRBV6-1,TRBD1,TGTGCCAGCCTCTTCGACAGGGGGTCGGGCGGGGAGCTGTTTTTT,CASLFDRGSGGELFF
.,TRBJ2-7,TRBV27,TRBD2,TGTGCCAGCAGTTTATTTAGCGGGGACCCCCCCTACGAGCAGTACTTC,CASSLFSGDPPYEQYF
.,TRBJ2-7,TRBV29-1,TRBD1,TGCAGCGTGAGGACAGGCTCCTACGAGCAGTACTTC,CSVRTGSYEQYF
.,TRBJ1-5,TRBV2,.,TGTGCCAGCAGTGAAAACAGGCCGAGCAATCAGCCCCAGCATTTT,CASSENRPSNQPQHF
.,TRBJ1-2,TRBV5-1,TRBD1,TGCGCCAGCAGCTGGGGACAGGGGGCGAACTATGGCTACACCTTC,CASSWGQGANYGYTF
.,TRBJ1-6,TRBV15,.,TGTGCCACCAGCAGAGATCCACGGGACATCTCCTATAATTCACCCCTCCACTTT,CATSRDPRDISYNSPLHF
.,TRBJ2-2,TRBV19,.,TGTGCCAGTAGTAGGGGCGGAAGGGGGATCGGGGAGCTGTTTTTT,CASSRGGRGIGELFF
.,TRBJ1-3,TRBV5-4,.,TGTGCCAGCAGCTTGGCCGGGGTGAGCTCTGGAAACACCATATATTTT,CASSLAGVSSGNTIYF
.,TRBJ2-2,TRBV5-4,TRBD1,TGTGCCAGCAGCCCCCGGGACAGGATCACCGGGGAGCTGTTTTTT,CASSPRDRITGELFF
few,TRBJ2-7,TRBV10-2,.,TGCGCCAGCAGTGCGGGGGGCGGGTACGAGCAGTACTTC,CASSAGGGYEQYF
.,TRBJ1-5,TRBV19,.,TGTGCCAGTAGTATAGGGTTCGGTAGTCTCCCTAAGACCCAGCATTTT,CASSIGFGSLPKTQHF
.,TRBJ1-3,TRBV6-5,.,TGTGCCAGCAGTCCTCCTCAGGGTTCTGGAAACACCATATATTTT,CASSPPQGSGNTIYF
.,TRBJ2-1,TRBV6-1,.,TGTGCCAGCAGTGAGGGGGGATCGGTTGAGCAGTTCTTC,CASSEGGSVEQFF
.,TRBJ1-5,TRBV6-5,TRBD1,TGTGCCAGCAGTGACAGGGGGCCGTGGCAGCCCCAGCATTTT,CASSDRGPWQPQHF
.,TRBJ1-2,TRBV5-5,.,TGTGCCAGCAGCTTGATCGACAGCTATGGCTACACCTTC,CASSLIDSYGYTF